The 14 T cell receptor beta chains presented below share a single source sample, sequenced in a study of cytomegalovirus exposure and HLA in healthy donors. The PCR ran on 60 Vbeta and 13 Jbeta primers. Only in-frame clones appear in the TCRdb table, and some are missing; sequencing was by immunoSEQ multiplex PCR. Among under 130,000 clones listed, around four fifths were seen once. The sample taken for sequencing was PBMCs. The receptors come from a woman aged 40 to 50 in good health and CMV-seropositive.

This chain joins TRBV4-1 and TRBJ1-6; possibly TRBD1 for D (5 bases). CDR3 length: 15 residues. Trimming took 0 bases from V and 6 from J, leaving 9 bases between them. Germline CDR1 reads MGHRA; CDR2 reads YSYEKL. DNA for the CDR3: TGCGCCAGCAGCCAAGAACCAGGGTTTAATTCACCCCTCCACTTT. Amino acid sequence: CASSQEPGFNSPLHF.

This chain joins TRBV5-4 and TRBJ2-2; D gene unclear. This CDR3 comprises 14 residues. CDR1 and CDR2 from the germline V gene are SGHNT and YYREEE (reference sequence). V was clipped by 3 bases and J by 5 bases, with 11 bases between them. CDR3 residues: CASSSRLLTGELFF. CDR3 in DNA: TGTGCCAGCAGCTCGCGCCTCTTAACCGGGGAGCTGTTTTTT.

This clone showed up just once. V usage is TRBV7-9 and J usage is TRBJ1-2; a weak D match, TRBD1 (5 bases). Trimming removed 10 bases at V and 4 bases at J, with 31 bases between. The germline V gene has CDR1 SEHNR and CDR2 FQNEAQ (reference sequence). The CDR3 consists of 18 residues. CDR3 nucleotides: TGTGCCATCAGTATTCCGCAACGTGGGGCAGCCGCACGCTATGGCTACACCTTC. Protein sequence: CAISIPQRGAAARYGYTF.

The chain employs TRBV7-8 and TRBJ2-1; D remains unclear. Per the germline V gene, CDR1 is SGHVS and CDR2 is FQNEAQ. This CDR3 is 14 amino acids long. V was trimmed by 8 bases and J by 2 bases, leaving 13 bases between them. The CDR3, as DNA: TGTGCCAGCGTGGCTCGCGGAACCTACAATGAGCAGTTCTTC. This encodes CASVARGTYNEQFF.

The genes are TRBV27 and TRBJ2-7; 10 bases fit TRBD2. The CDR3 is 15 residues long. Germline CDR1 and CDR2: MNHEY and SMNVEV (reference sequence). V lost 4 bases and J lost 3; bases outside the gene matches: 6. The CDR3 spells CASSSSSGGYYEQYF. Here the CDR3 DNA reads TGTGCCAGCAGTTCTAGTAGCGGGGGGTACTACGAGCAGTACTTC.

This clone was found a few times. V usage is TRBV6-5 and J usage is TRBJ1-5; 8 bases agree with TRBD1. The V segment lost 2 bases and the J segment 3 bases; nucleotides outside the gene matches: 3. In germline, CDR1 is MNHEY, CDR2 SVGAGI. CDR3 size: 15 residues. Here the CDR3 reads CASSYGTGSNQPQHF. The CDR3 nucleotides are TGTGCCAGCAGTTACGGGACAGGCTCCAATCAGCCCCAGCATTTT.

The chain is built from TRBV18 and TRBJ2-7; D might be TRBD1 (5 bases). From germline, CDR1 is KGHSH and CDR2 LQKENI. The V and J ends lost 4 bases and 5 bases respectively, with 9 bases between them. The CDR3 has 12 amino acids. The CDR3 nucleotides read TGTGCCAGCTCACAAAAGGGGAACGAGCAGTACTTC. Translating it yields CASSQKGNEQYF. The entire variable domain, with the rest obtained from reference TRBV18 and TRBJ2-7, is as follows: NAGVMQNPRHLVRRRGQEARLRCSPMKGHSHVYWYRQLPEEGLKFMVYLQKENIIDESGMPKERFSAEFPKEGPSILRIQQVVRGDSAAYFCASSQKGNEQYFGPGTRLTVT.

This clone occurred once. The chain has TRBV5-4 and TRBJ2-3, with D hard to call. With 4 bases removed from V and 2 bases from J, the gap between germline ends came to 5 bases. CDR1 and CDR2 (germline): SGHNT, YYREEE (reference sequence). The CDR3 sequence is 12 residues long. CDR3 loop: CASSPSTDTQYF. Here the CDR3 DNA reads TGTGCCAGCAGCCCCTCCACAGATACGCAGTATTTT.

The chain carries TRBV4-1 and TRBJ2-7; D is perhaps TRBD2 (5 bases). The V gene lost 4 bases and the J gene lost 4 bases, with 11 bases spanning the gap. Germline CDR1 reads MGHRA; CDR2 reads YSYEKL. The CDR3 covers 13 residues. This chain's CDR3 is CASSRGYSYEQYF. The CDR3 DNA reads TGCGCCAGCAGCCGAGGGTACAGTTACGAGCAGTACTTC.

The V and J genes are TRBV28 and TRBJ1-5; D not certain. The CDR3 length is 15 residues. The V gene's germline CDR1 is MDHEN and CDR2 SYDVKM. V was cut by 2 bases and J by 4 bases, with 12 bases left in between. CDR3 bases: TGTGCCAGCAGTTTACGTGGCGGGCAAAATCAGCCCCAGCATTTT. This encodes CASSLRGGQNQPQHF.

The chain has TRBV7-9 and TRBJ2-7; 12 bases match TRBD1. After removal of 0 bases from V and 7 bases from J, the junction contained 4 bases not matched to a gene. The CDR3 contains 15 residues. Germline lookup yields CDR1 SEHNR and CDR2 FQNEAQ (reference sequence). The DNA for the CDR3 is TGTGCCAGCAGCTTAGCCCGGGACAGGGGGCGGGAGCAGTACTTC. Its protein is CASSLARDRGREQYF.

The chain combines TRBV6-6 with TRBJ2-3; the match to TRBD2 covers 13 bases. The CDR3 runs to 15 residues. V dropped 5 bases and J dropped 3; count of bases not matched to a gene: 2. Germline assignment: CDR1 MNHNY and CDR2 SVGAGI (reference sequence). The CDR3 protein is CASSKGLAGTDTQYF. CDR3 nucleotides: TGTGCCAGCAGTAAGGGACTAGCGGGAACAGATACGCAGTATTTT.

The gene calls are TRBV15 and TRBJ1-2, with D perhaps matching TRBD1 (5 bases). The V gene lost 0 bases and the J gene lost 8 bases, with 19 bases spanning the gap. This CDR3 is 16 amino acids long. CDR1 and CDR2 from the germline V gene are LNHNV and YYDKDF (reference sequence). The CDR3 is CATSRDRVLNSIGYTF. The CDR3 region has the DNA TGTGCCACCAGCAGAGACAGGGTACTTAATTCGATCGGCTACACCTTC. Full variable domain (outside the CDR3, taken from reference TRBV15 and TRBJ1-2): DAMVIQNPRYQVTQFGKPVTLSCSQTLNHNVMYWYQQKSSQAPKLLFHYYDKDFNNEADTPDNFQSRRPNTSFCFLDIRSPGLGDTAMYLCATSRDRVLNSIGYTFGSGTRLTVV.

This chain uses TRBV10-3 with TRBJ2-3; 7 nucleotides line up with TRBD2. This CDR3 region has 16 residues. Germline V gene sequence: CDR1 ENHRY, CDR2 SYGVKD. J gave up 1 base and V 7 bases, and 11 bases lay outside the gene matches. The CDR3, as DNA: TGTGCCATCAAATCCGGGTCCAGCGGGGGCACAGATACGCAGTATTTT. Encoded protein: CAIKSGSSGGTDTQYF.